The 4 T cell receptor beta chains given below trace back to one sample, sequenced in a study of T cell responses to AZD1222 COVID-19 vaccine. The repertoire was sequenced with immunoSEQ multiplex PCR; TCRdb's copy has only in-frame clones and lacks some. This table holds more than 100,000 clones, 75% to 90% found once. The sequencing here drew on peripheral blood, taken on day 0 of AZD1222 vaccination. The source of these receptors is an adult in good health.

The genes are TRBV10-2 and TRBJ2-7; D unresolved. Germline V gives CDR1 WSHSY, CDR2 SAAADI. The CDR3 spans 11 residues. V was shortened by 3 bases and J by 4 bases, with 4 bases between the two germline ends. CDR3 in amino acids: CASSESYEQYF. The DNA of the CDR3 is TGCGCCAGCAGTGAATCTTACGAGCAGTACTTC.

The chain has TRBV6-5 and TRBJ1-2; 12 bases are a match to TRBD1. The ends lost 6 bases at V and 7 bases at J; junction bases unmatched: 9. Germline CDR1 and CDR2: MNHEY and SVGAGI. The CDR3 extends over 15 amino acids. The DNA of the CDR3 is TGTGCCAGCAGCCAAGCCGGGACAGGGGGCATTGGCTACACCTTC. As protein: CASSQAGTGGIGYTF.

The chain has TRBV18 and TRBJ1-6, with TRBD1 identical over 10 bases. The trim removed 6 bases at V and 9 bases at J, leaving 11 bases unmatched. CDR3 length: 16 residues. CDR1 is KGHSH, CDR2 LQKENI, per germline. The chain's CDR3 is CASSGGQGGRGSPLHF. The CDR3 DNA is TGTGCCAGCTCGGGCGGACAGGGGGGCCGTGGTTCACCCCTCCACTTT.

This rearrangement joins TRBV5-1 to TRBJ1-5; D is possibly TRBD1 (5 bases). From germline, CDR1 is SGHRS and CDR2 YFSETQ. Trimming pared 4 bases from V and 0 bases from J, leaving 11 bases between. This CDR3 comprises 15 residues. The CDR3 sequence is CASSPQGVSNQPQHF. The DNA of the CDR3 is TGCGCCAGCAGCCCCCAGGGTGTTAGCAATCAGCCCCAGCATTTT.